What follows describes a single TCR beta chain. Its antigen is still unknown. The entry originates in a study of T cell responses to AZD1222 COVID-19 vaccine. The germline V gene has CDR1 SNHLY and CDR2 FYNNEI. The germline V and J ends were trimmed by 7 bases and 6 bases, with 9 bases remaining between them. The CDR3 is 11 residues long. Clones were read by immunoSEQ multiplex PCR, and TCRdb kept only the in-frame ones, dropping some. The table shows 100,000 to 150,000 clones, with more than 85% occurring only once. The study, taken as a whole, reports: Spike as a whole was targeted by vaccine-associated CD4 TCRs, dominant at 160-218 and 743-854. Only six or seven AZD1222 recipients tested seropositive at baseline. No day 14 peak samples; only post-peak repertoires were characterized. The donors showed a predominance of white British ancestry and of females, with possible underestimation of clonal diversity.

The clonotype was recovered from an adult in good health. This chain links TRBV2 with TRBJ1-1; no firm D call. The sequencing here drew on peripheral blood, taken on day 0 of MenACWY control vaccination. CDR3 sequence: CASKLASEAFF. The CDR3 DNA reads TGTGCCAGCAAACTCGCCTCTGAAGCTTTCTTT.